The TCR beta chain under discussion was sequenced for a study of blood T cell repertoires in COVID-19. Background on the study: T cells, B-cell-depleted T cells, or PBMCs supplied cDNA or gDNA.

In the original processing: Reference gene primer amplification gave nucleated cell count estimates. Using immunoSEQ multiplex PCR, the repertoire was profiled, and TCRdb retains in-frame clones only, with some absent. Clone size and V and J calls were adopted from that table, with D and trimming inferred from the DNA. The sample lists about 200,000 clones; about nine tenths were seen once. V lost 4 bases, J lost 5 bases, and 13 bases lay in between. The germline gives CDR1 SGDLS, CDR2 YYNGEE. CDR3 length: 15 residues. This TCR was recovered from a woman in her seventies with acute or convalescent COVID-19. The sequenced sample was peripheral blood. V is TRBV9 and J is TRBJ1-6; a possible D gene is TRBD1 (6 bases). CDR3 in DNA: TGTGCCAGCAGCCCTACGGGACACCATAATTCACCCCTCCACTTT. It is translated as CASSPTGHHNSPLHF.